This T cell receptor (beta chain) was sequenced in a study of a mutant IDH1 vaccine in newly diagnosed glioma. About the study: Earlier treatment was radiotherapy, temozolomide, or both, with most getting both.

Profiled with immunoSEQ multiplex PCR; TCRdb holds only in-frame clones, not every one. The sample has fewer than 50,000 clones; around 78% are singletons. Germline CDR1 SGDLS, CDR2 YYNGEE. The CDR3 totals 18 residues. Trimming left V 2 bases short and J 7 bases short, with 27 bases between. Specified time point: baseline, week 1 (first vaccination visit). The treatment denotes: pre-vaccination baseline after standard-of-care therapy. Donor tumors were new WHO grade 3 or 4 IDH1-mutant, ATRX-lost astrocytomas. The chain is built from TRBV9 and TRBJ1-2, with a possible D match to TRBD1 (5 bases). The starting material was PBMCs, obtained from a glioma patient treated with radiotherapy, temozolomide or both. This clonotype was sampled from a man aged 40-50 years with glioma. Some clones in this sample may be carry-over from other donors' samples. The CDR3 DNA sequence: TGTGCCAGCAGCGTTCAGCCCGATGGGGGTTTGACAGAATCTGGCTACACCTTC. Encoded protein: CASSVQPDGGLTESGYTF.